This entry concerns a single TCR beta chain. The antigen is unknown. A multiplex PCR was run with 60 Vbeta primers and 13 Jbeta primers. Repertoires were generated with immunoSEQ multiplex PCR, while TCRdb's copy carries only in-frame clones and drops some. The sample holds under 130,000 clones, around 86% seen once. V was clipped by 4 bases and J by 4 bases, with 9 bases between them. CDR1 and CDR2 (germline): SGHRS, YFSETQ. There are 13 residues in the CDR3. The data originate from a study of cytomegalovirus exposure and HLA in healthy donors. The study, taken as a whole, reports: Earlier analysis yielded a pattern in which most TCR beta V segments were productive about 87% or about 30% of the time. Three of the chains that were CMV-associated were confirmed in vitro to be specific for CMV antigens.

This clonotype was sampled from a man aged 30-40 years in good health and CMV-seropositive. Sequencing was performed on PBMCs. The chain recombines TRBV5-1 with TRBJ2-1; unclear D gene. CDR3 bases: TGCGCCAGCAGCAATCTCAGTTACAATGAGCAGTTCTTC. Amino acids: CASSNLSYNEQFF.